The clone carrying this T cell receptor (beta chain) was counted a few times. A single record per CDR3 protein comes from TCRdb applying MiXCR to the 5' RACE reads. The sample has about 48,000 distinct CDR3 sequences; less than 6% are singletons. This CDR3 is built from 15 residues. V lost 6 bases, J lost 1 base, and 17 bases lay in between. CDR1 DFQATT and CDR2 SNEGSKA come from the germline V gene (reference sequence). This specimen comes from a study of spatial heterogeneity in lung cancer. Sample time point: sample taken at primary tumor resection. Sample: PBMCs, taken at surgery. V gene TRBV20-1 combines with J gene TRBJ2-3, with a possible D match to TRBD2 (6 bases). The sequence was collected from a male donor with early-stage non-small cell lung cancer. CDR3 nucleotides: TGCAGTGCCCCTCGGGAGAGCGGGCGCACAGATACGCAGTATTTT. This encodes CSAPRESGRTDTQYF.